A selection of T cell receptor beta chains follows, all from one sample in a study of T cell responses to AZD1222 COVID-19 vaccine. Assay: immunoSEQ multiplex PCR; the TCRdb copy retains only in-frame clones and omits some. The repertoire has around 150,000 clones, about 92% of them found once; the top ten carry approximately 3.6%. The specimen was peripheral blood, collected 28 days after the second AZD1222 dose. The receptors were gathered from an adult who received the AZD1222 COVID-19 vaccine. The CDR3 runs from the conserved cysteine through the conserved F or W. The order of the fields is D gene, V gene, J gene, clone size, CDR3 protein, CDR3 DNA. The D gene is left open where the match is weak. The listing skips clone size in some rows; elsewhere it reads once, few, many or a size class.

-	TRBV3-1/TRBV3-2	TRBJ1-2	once	CASSQGSMRNYGYTF	TGTGCCAGCAGCCAAGGTTCGATGAGAAACTATGGCTACACCTTC
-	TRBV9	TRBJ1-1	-	CASSVELNTEAFF	TGTGCCAGCAGCGTAGAGCTGAACACTGAAGCTTTCTTT
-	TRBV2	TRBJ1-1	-	CASNKAGTEAFF	TGTGCCAGCAACAAGGCGGGGACTGAAGCTTTCTTT
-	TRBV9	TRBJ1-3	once	CASRSEGAGNTIYF	TGTGCCAGCAGATCGGAGGGGGCTGGAAACACCATATATTTT
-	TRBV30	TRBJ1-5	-	CAWSTRGDGPQHF	TGTGCCTGGAGCACTCGGGGAGACGGGCCCCAGCATTTT
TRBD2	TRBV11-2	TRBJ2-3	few	CASSLGKSSGRAQDTQYF	TGTGCCAGCAGCTTAGGGAAATCTAGCGGGAGGGCCCAAGATACGCAGTATTTT
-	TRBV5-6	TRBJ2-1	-	CASSLWRATSSYNEQFF	TGTGCCAGCAGCTTGTGGAGGGCGACGAGCTCCTACAATGAGCAGTTCTTC
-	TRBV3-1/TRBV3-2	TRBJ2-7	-	CASSQDLSNLPYEQYF	TGTGCCAGCAGCCAAGATCTCTCCAACCTTCCCTACGAGCAGTACTTC
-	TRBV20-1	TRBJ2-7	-	CSASPRMRVRYEQYF	TGCAGTGCTAGTCCTCGTATGAGGGTACGCTACGAGCAGTACTTC
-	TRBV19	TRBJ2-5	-	CASSRRQETQYF	TGTGCCAGTAGTCGACGTCAAGAGACCCAGTACTTC
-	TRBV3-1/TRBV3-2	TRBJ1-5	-	CASSQGQTGNQPQHF	TGTGCCAGCAGCCAAGGGCAGACGGGCAATCAGCCCCAGCATTTT
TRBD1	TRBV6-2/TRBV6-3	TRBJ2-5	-	CASSYSRTGLETQYF	TGTGCCAGCAGTTACTCCCGGACAGGGTTAGAGACCCAGTACTTC
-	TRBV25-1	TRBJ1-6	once	CASSGFGDSPLHF	TGTGCCAGCAGTGGGTTTGGGGATTCACCCCTCCACTTT
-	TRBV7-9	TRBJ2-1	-	CASSFGTVSYNEQFF	TGTGCCAGCAGCTTCGGGACCGTCTCCTACAATGAGCAGTTCTTC
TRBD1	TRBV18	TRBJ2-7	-	CASSPPGQRDEQYF	TGTGCCAGCTCACCCCCGGGACAGAGGGACGAGCAGTACTTC
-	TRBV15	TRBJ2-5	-	CATSRAGGGLLRETQYF	TGTGCCACCAGCAGAGCCGGCGGCGGTTTACTTAGAGAGACCCAGTACTTC
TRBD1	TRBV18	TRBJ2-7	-	CASSATGGNEQYF	TGTGCCAGCTCGGCCACAGGGGGTAACGAGCAGTACTTC
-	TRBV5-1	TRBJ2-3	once	CASSLEYLDRPTDTQYF	TGCGCCAGCAGCTTGGAATACCTAGATCGCCCCACAGATACGCAGTATTTT
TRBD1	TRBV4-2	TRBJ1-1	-	CASSQDSLSRTGVTEAFF	TGTGCCAGCAGCCAAGATTCTCTTTCTCGGACAGGGGTAACTGAAGCTTTCTTT
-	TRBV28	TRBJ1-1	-	CASSLSGVETEAFF	TGTGCCAGCAGTTTATCCGGGGTAGAAACTGAAGCTTTCTTT
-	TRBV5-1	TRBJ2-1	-	CASSDGQPNNEQFF	TGCGCCAGCAGCGACGGACAGCCTAACAATGAGCAGTTCTTC
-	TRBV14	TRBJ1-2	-	CASSQGKEFGYGYTF	TGTGCCAGCAGCCAAGGGAAGGAGTTCGGCTATGGCTACACCTTC
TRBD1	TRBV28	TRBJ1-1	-	CASSTYRGGTEAFF	TGTGCCAGCAGTACCTACAGGGGTGGGACTGAAGCTTTCTTT
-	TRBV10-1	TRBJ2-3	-	CASSIQVTDTQYF	TGCGCCAGCAGTATACAGGTCACAGATACGCAGTATTTT
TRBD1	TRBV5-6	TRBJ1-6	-	CASSLSRDRGYNSPLHF	TGTGCCAGCAGCCTCTCCCGGGACAGGGGATATAATTCACCCCTCCACTTT
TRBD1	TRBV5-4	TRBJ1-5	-	CASSLGGTGGNQPQHF	TGTGCCAGCAGCTTGGGAGGGACAGGCGGAAATCAGCCCCAGCATTTT
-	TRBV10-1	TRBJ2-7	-	CASRKGPSYEQYF	TGCGCCAGCAGGAAGGGCCCATCCTACGAGCAGTACTTC
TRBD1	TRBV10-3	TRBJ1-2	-	CAISGTGDYGYTF	TGTGCCATCAGTGGGACAGGCGATTATGGCTACACCTTC
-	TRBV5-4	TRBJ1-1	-	CASSLASGSRENAFF	TGTGCCAGCAGCTTGGCCTCGGGATCGAGGGAAAACGCTTTCTTT
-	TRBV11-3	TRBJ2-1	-	CASSLGGDTVGNEQFF	TGTGCCAGCAGCTTAGGCGGGGACACCGTGGGCAATGAGCAGTTCTTC
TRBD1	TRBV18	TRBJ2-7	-	CASSPGTGGPYEQYF	TGTGCCAGCTCCCCCGGGACAGGGGGCCCCTACGAGCAGTACTTC
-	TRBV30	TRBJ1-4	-	CAWSYGTPNEKLFF	TGTGCCTGGAGTTACGGGACACCTAATGAAAAACTGTTTTTT
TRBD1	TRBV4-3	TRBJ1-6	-	CASSPGTGFSPLHF	TGCGCCAGCAGCCCCGGGACAGGCTTTTCACCCCTCCACTTT
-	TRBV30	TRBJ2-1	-	CAWSVPQSYEQFF	TGTGCCTGGAGTGTACCCCAGTCCTATGAGCAGTTCTTC
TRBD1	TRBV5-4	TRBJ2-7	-	CASSLVDRGSKEQYF	TGTGCCAGCAGCTTGGTCGACAGGGGGTCTAAAGAGCAGTACTTC
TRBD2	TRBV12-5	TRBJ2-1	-	CASGLVPAGGPGEQFF	TGTGCTAGTGGTTTGGTACCCGCGGGAGGGCCCGGAGAGCAGTTCTTC
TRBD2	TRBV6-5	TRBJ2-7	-	CASSYGGTSGSYEQYF	TGTGCCAGCAGTTACGGAGGGACTAGCGGTTCCTACGAGCAGTACTTC
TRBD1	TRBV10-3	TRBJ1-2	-	CAISDRGGVYGYTF	TGTGCCATCAGTGACAGGGGGGGCGTCTATGGCTACACCTTC
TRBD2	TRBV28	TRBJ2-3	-	CASSLPLAGTDTQYF	TGTGCCAGCAGCCTCCCGCTAGCGGGGACAGATACGCAGTATTTT
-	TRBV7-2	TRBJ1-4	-	CASSKDSATNEKLFF	TGTGCCAGCAGCAAGGACAGTGCAACTAATGAAAAACTGTTTTTT
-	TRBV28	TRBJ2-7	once	CASTYGRDWEQYF	TGTGCCAGCACCTACGGACGGGATTGGGAGCAGTACTTC
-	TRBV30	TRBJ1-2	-	CAWESPLRIYGYTF	TGTGCCTGGGAGTCCCCCCTGCGGATCTATGGCTACACCTTC
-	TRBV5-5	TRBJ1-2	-	CASRATGSYTF	TGTGCCAGCAGGGCAACGGGGAGCTACACCTTC
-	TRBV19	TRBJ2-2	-	CASSSPDSVAGELFF	TGTGCCAGTAGTTCCCCAGATAGCGTCGCCGGGGAGCTGTTTTTT
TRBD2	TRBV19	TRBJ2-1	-	CASSPGTSGNNEQFF	TGTGCCAGTAGTCCCGGGACTAGCGGGAACAATGAGCAGTTCTTC
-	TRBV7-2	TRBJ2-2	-	CASSLLVPSNTGELFF	TGTGCCAGCAGCCTTCTCGTCCCTTCGAACACCGGGGAGCTGTTTTTT
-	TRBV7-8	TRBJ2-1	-	CASSPRLVNEQFF	TGTGCCAGCAGCCCCAGGCTAGTCAATGAGCAGTTCTTC
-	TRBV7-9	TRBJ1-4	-	CASSLGGRRDNEKLFF	TGTGCCAGCAGCTTAGGGGGACGGAGGGATAATGAAAAACTGTTTTTT
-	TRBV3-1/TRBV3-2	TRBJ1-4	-	CASSPLLGGEKLFF	TGTGCCAGCAGCCCTCTTTTAGGGGGTGAAAAACTGTTTTTT
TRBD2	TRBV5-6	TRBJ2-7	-	CASARLAGGTYEQYF	TGTGCCAGCGCAAGGCTAGCGGGAGGTACCTACGAGCAGTACTTC
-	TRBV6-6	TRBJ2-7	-	CASSYSLGDGEQYF	TGTGCCAGCAGTTACTCGTTAGGGGATGGCGAGCAGTACTTC